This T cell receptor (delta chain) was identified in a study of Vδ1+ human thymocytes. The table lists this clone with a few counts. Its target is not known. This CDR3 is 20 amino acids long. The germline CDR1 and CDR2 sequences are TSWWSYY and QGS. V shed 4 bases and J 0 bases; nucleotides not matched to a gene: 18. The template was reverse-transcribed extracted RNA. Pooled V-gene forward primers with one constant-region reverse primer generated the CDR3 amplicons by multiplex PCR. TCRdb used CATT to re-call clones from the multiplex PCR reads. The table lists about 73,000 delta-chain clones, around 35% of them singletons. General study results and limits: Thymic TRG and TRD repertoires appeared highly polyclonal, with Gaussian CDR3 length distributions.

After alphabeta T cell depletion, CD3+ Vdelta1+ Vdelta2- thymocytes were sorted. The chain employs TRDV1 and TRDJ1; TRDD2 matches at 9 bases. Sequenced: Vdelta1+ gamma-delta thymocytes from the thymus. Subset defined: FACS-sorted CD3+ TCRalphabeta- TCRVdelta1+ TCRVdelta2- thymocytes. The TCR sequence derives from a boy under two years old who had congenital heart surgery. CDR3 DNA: TGTGCTCTTGGGGCCAAGCCTTCCTACGTGGAAGATATCTACACCGATAAACTCATCTTT. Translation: CALGAKPSYVEDIYTDKLIF.